This T cell receptor (beta chain) was obtained from a study of Ad26.COV2.S vaccination and SARS-CoV-2 variants. General study results and limits: Once vaccination had occurred, spike-specific CD8+ and CD4+ T cell responses reportedly showed substantial breadth. The analyses of TCR breadth and depth may have understated the size of total T cell responses. Those who received vaccine or placebo ended up with similar non-spike TCR breadth.

This clone was recorded only once. Its cognate antigen is unknown. Trimming removed 1 base at V and 1 base at J, with 10 bases between. Germline V gene lookup returns CDR1 MGHDK and CDR2 SYGVNS. The CDR3 sequence is 15 residues long. The treatment denotes: some 19 received Ad26.COV2.S at low or high dose, single or two shots; about 5 received placebo; per-sample allocation not given. The study sampled participants on day 63 after the first vaccine or placebo injection. Vaccine was an Ad26 vector expressing Wuhan-strain SARS-CoV-2 spike. TCRdb's table, derived via immunoSEQ multiplex PCR, lists solely in-frame clones and lacks some. The table shows about 410,000 clones, with around nine tenths occurring only once.

This clonotype originated in a person between 18 and 60 years old who received the Ad26.COV2.S COVID-19 vaccine or a placebo. This chain connects TRBV25-1 to TRBJ1-1; D is unclear. The starting material was peripheral blood, obtained in a trial of Ad26.COV2.S vaccine versus placebo. CDR3: CASSESLVGNTEAFF. The CDR3 coding sequence is TGTGCCAGCAGTGAATCCCTCGTGGGGAACACTGAAGCTTTCTTT.